These 21 T cell receptor beta chains originate from one sample sequenced in a study of blood T cell repertoires in COVID-19 (dated by TCRdb to the early 2020s). Library creation used the immunoSEQ multiplex PCR assay. TCRdb mirrors the immuneACCESS table, restricted to in-frame sequences. Some clones are absent from its copies; in checked studies, under half trace to an unresolved V gene, and the reason for the others is unknown. Here the sample has approximately 100,000 clones; approximately 82% occur a single time. The ten largest clones add up to 20% to 25% of the sample. The sequenced sample consisted of peripheral blood. The receptor set was obtained from a man aged 60 to 75 with acute or convalescent COVID-19.

The J gene is TRBJ2-3, the V gene TRBV28, with D possibly being TRBD2 (6 bases). Germline V gene data show CDR1 as MDHEN and CDR2 as SYDVKM. V was shortened by 6 bases and J by 4 bases, with 20 bases between the two germline ends. The CDR3 consists of 16 residues. The CDR3 region has the DNA TGTGCCAGCAGAGCACATCAGGCGAGGAGGGCAGATACGCAGTATTTT. It specifies CASRAHQARRADTQYF.

V is TRBV7-6 and J is TRBJ2-1; the match to TRBD2 covers 9 bases. This CDR3 has 14 amino acids. V was pared by 1 base and J by 8 bases, with 3 bases of the junction left unmatched. The V gene's germline CDR1 is SGHVS and CDR2 FNYEAQ. This chain's CDR3 is CASSLGGGAYEQFF. CDR3 DNA: TGTGCCAGCAGCTTAGGCGGGGGGGCCTATGAGCAGTTCTTC.

This clone turned up a few times. The chain uses TRBV7-8 and TRBJ2-1, with 8 bases that match TRBD2. Trimming took 2 bases from V and 6 from J; bases not matched to a gene: 9. Germline CDR1 reads SGHVS; CDR2 reads FQNEAQ. The CDR3 contains 16 residues. The DNA of the CDR3 is TGTGCCAGCAGCTTACCGGCGGGGGGCATGGGCAATGAGCAGTTCTTC. Its translation is CASSLPAGGMGNEQFF.

This chain uses TRBV4-1 with TRBJ1-1; a possible D gene is TRBD1 (5 bases). CDR1 and CDR2 (germline): MGHRA, YSYEKL. The V end was cut by 4 bases, the J end by 4 bases, with 13 bases between. The CDR3 is 14 residues long. The CDR3 reads CASSPSGLGTEAFF. The CDR3 DNA follows: TGCGCCAGCAGCCCATCAGGGTTGGGCACTGAAGCTTTCTTT.

V usage is TRBV19 and J usage is TRBJ1-5; no definite D call. The germline gives CDR1 LNHDA, CDR2 SQIVND (reference sequence). The CDR3 spans 15 residues. The germline V and J ends were trimmed by 3 bases and 3 bases, with 12 bases remaining between them. The CDR3 DNA sequence: TGTGCCAGTAGTATTGGGAGGGCGGTCAATCAGCCCCAGCATTTT. Translation gives CASSIGRAVNQPQHF.

This clone appeared a single time. V and J are TRBV3-1 (or the pseudogene TRBV3-2) and TRBJ2-1, with TRBD1 as a possible D gene (6 bases). V lost 4 bases to trimming and J lost 4 bases, with 17 bases between them. The germline gives CDR1 LGHDT, CDR2 YNNKEL (reference sequence). The CDR3 runs 16 residues. CDR3 sequence: CASSPRTASTYNEQFF. CDR3 bases: TGTGCCAGCAGCCCACGGACAGCATCGACGTACAATGAGCAGTTCTTC.

The gene calls are TRBV28 and TRBJ1-6; no clear D gene. The V and J ends lost 1 base and 5 bases respectively, with 9 bases between them. This CDR3 has 15 residues. Germline V gene lookup returns CDR1 MDHEN and CDR2 SYDVKM. This CDR3 is CASSLSTRDNSPLHF. DNA for the CDR3: TGTGCCAGCAGTTTATCCACGAGAGATAATTCACCCCTCCACTTT.

The V call is TRBV6-2 or TRBV6-3, the J call TRBJ2-1, with 10 bases that match TRBD1. V lost 0 bases and J lost 4; bases outside the gene matches: 0. CDR1 and CDR2 from the germline V gene are MNHEY and SVGEGT. The CDR3 extends over 15 amino acids. CDR3 nucleotide sequence: TGTGCCAGCAGTTACTCGGGACAGGGGTACAATGAGCAGTTCTTC. It codes for CASSYSGQGYNEQFF.

This clone was counted a few times. V usage is TRBV7-2 and J usage is TRBJ2-2, with D possibly matching TRBD2 (5 bases). CDR1 is SGHTA and CDR2 is FQGNSA in the germline V gene. The CDR3 totals 16 residues. Trimming left V 5 bases short and J 0 bases short, with 13 bases between. The CDR3 DNA sequence: TGTGCCAGCAGCCCAAGGACTGACGCGAACACCGGGGAGCTGTTTTTT. Encoded protein: CASSPRTDANTGELFF.

The V and J genes are TRBV6-5 and TRBJ2-7, with D unclear. V lost 4 bases and J 7 bases, leaving 8 bases between the germline ends. CDR1 is MNHEY and CDR2 is SVGAGI in the germline V gene. This CDR3 is built from 11 residues. CDR3 amino acids: CASSSLREQYF. The CDR3 nucleotides read TGTGCCAGCAGTTCCCTCAGGGAGCAGTACTTC.

The genes are TRBV30 and TRBJ1-6, with D possibly being TRBD1 (6 bases). This CDR3 contains 13 residues. V lost 7 bases and J lost 8, with 15 bases in between. CDR1 is GTSNPN and CDR2 is SVGIG in the germline V gene (reference sequence). The chain's CDR3 is CASRDTVYSPLHF. Here the CDR3 DNA reads TGTGCCTCACGGGACACCGTCTATTCACCCCTCCACTTT.

V usage is TRBV6-2 or TRBV6-3 and J usage is TRBJ1-1; 9 nucleotides line up with TRBD1. From germline, CDR1 is MNHEY and CDR2 SVGEGT. The CDR3 is 16 residues long. The J segment lost 3 bases and the V segment lost 4 bases, leaving 9 bases of the junction unmatched. The CDR3 spells CASSLNPGQGYTEAFF. The CDR3 nucleotides are TGTGCCAGCAGTTTAAACCCGGGACAGGGCTACACTGAAGCTTTCTTT.

The rearrangement links TRBV11-2 to TRBJ1-1; 7 bases line up with TRBD1. The V segment lost 6 bases and the J segment 2 bases; nucleotides outside the gene matches: 6. This CDR3 comprises 14 residues. In germline, CDR1 is SGHAT, CDR2 FQNNGV. Written as DNA, the CDR3 is TGTGCCAGCAGGACCGGGACAGCCAACACTGAAGCTTTCTTT. Translation: CASRTGTANTEAFF.

The chain recombines TRBV4-2 with TRBJ2-3, with TRBD2 identical over 7 bases. This CDR3 has 15 residues. Germline-derived CDR1 and CDR2 are LGHNA and YNFKEQ. Losses at the gene ends were 6 bases for V and 4 bases for J; bases not matched to a gene: 10. CDR3 sequence reads: CASRFTGLAADTQYF. CDR3 sequence (DNA): TGTGCCAGCAGGTTCACGGGGCTAGCGGCAGATACGCAGTATTTT.

The chain employs TRBV6-2 or TRBV6-3 and TRBJ1-2; D gene ambiguous. Per germline, CDR1 MNHEY and CDR2 SVGEGT. The CDR3 is made up of 15 amino acids. Trimming took 2 bases from V and 4 from J, leaving 14 bases between them. The CDR3, as DNA: TGTGCCAGCAGTTACCATCCCAGTTTTGCCTATGGCTACACCTTC. This translates into CASSYHPSFAYGYTF.

The V gene is TRBV7-8, the J gene TRBJ1-3; TRBD1 agrees at 8 bases. V was pared by 0 bases and J by 4 bases, with 5 bases of the junction left unmatched. Germline values: CDR1 SGHVS, CDR2 FQNEAQ. The CDR3 runs to 16 residues. The chain's CDR3 is CASSLAEQGVGNTIYF. The CDR3 DNA reads TGTGCCAGCAGCTTAGCGGAACAGGGGGTAGGAAACACCATATATTTT.

Of note for this clone: Sequence at one end of the junction differs from germline and may be a read error. V gene TRBV6-2 or TRBV6-3 combines with J gene TRBJ2-1; D gene ambiguous. Germline V lookup: CDR1 MNHEY, CDR2 SVGEGT. The CDR3 length is 13 residues. The CDR3 DNA is TGTGCCAGCAGCCTCGACTCCCACAATGAGCAGTTCTTC. Its protein product is CASSLDSHNEQFF.

This sequence joins TRBV18 and TRBJ2-7; the D gene is possibly TRBD1 (5 bases). Germline V gene sequence: CDR1 KGHSH, CDR2 LQKENI. The CDR3 contains 12 residues. Trimming shortened V by 5 bases and J by 6 bases, and 11 bases separated the two germline ends. CDR3: CASSTTGSEQYV. CDR3 nucleotides: TGTGCCAGCTCAACCACAGGTTCCGAGCAGTACGTC.

The V and J genes are TRBV19 and TRBJ1-5, with D maybe TRBD1 (6 bases). This CDR3 contains 15 residues. The ends were cut back, 5 bases at V and 0 bases at J, with 11 bases in the middle. Germline CDR1 is LNHDA and CDR2 is SQIVND (reference sequence). The DNA for the CDR3 is TGTGCCAGTAGTGTAGGGACATTTAGCAATCAGCCCCAGCATTTT. This codes for CASSVGTFSNQPQHF. The whole variable domain, remainder taken from reference TRBV19 and TRBJ1-5, is DGGITQSPKYLFRKEGQNVTLSCEQNLNHDAMYWYRQDPGQGLRLIYYSQIVNDFQKGDIAEGYSVSREKKESFPLTVTSAQKNPTAFYLCASSVGTFSNQPQHFGDGTRLSIL.

J is TRBJ2-7 and V is TRBV10-3; 10 bases line up with TRBD1. This CDR3 region has 15 residues. The J segment lost 2 bases and the V segment lost 3 bases, leaving 4 bases of the junction unmatched. Germline lookup yields CDR1 ENHRY and CDR2 SYGVKD. This CDR3 is CAISEGDRGPYEQYF. The CDR3, as DNA: TGTGCCATCAGTGAAGGGGACAGGGGACCCTACGAGCAGTACTTC.

The chain is built from TRBV5-1 and TRBJ2-2; 7 bases match TRBD1. Germline V CDR1 and CDR2: SGHRS, YFSETQ. Trimming cost V 3 bases and J 4 bases; bases outside gene matches: 3. The CDR3 covers 14 residues. The CDR3 loop reads CASSSDRVTGELFF. CDR3 sequence (DNA): TGCGCCAGCAGCTCTGACAGGGTCACCGGGGAGCTGTTTTTT.